This T cell receptor (beta chain) was observed in a study of shared clonotypes between healthy human individuals. As defined, naive CD8 cells were CD45RO-negative and positively selected for CCR7, with terminally differentiated effector memory CD45RA+ cells excluded. None of the donors, who were healthy HIV-negative adults, had recently had acute infections or vaccinations. V was pared by 8 bases and J by 1 base, with 8 bases between. This CDR3 has 12 residues. Germline lookup yields CDR1 MNHEY and CDR2 SVGAGI. Once extracted for a subset, genomic DNA was divided evenly among several immunoSEQ plates. The repertoire was sequenced with immunoSEQ multiplex PCR; TCRdb's copy has only in-frame clones and lacks some. The sample shows around 2,000,000 clones, 85% to 95% of them seen only once. Overall study findings and caveats: A handful of donors showed sharing of around 5.3% of naive CD4 clonotypes. Rarefaction revealed incomplete sorted-subset sequencing despite large depth.

Turning to this clone: The target antigen is unknown.

The sequence derives from a man between 18 and 29 years old in good health. Some clones in this sample may be carry-over from other donors' samples. The rearrangement joins TRBV6-5 to TRBJ1-1; D not certain. Material for sequencing was naive CD8+ T cells from PBMCs. CDR3 region: CASGNRNTEAFF. Here the CDR3 DNA reads TGTGCCAGCGGTAACAGGAACACTGAAGCTTTCTTT.